The sequence of this T cell receptor (beta chain) was determined in a study of T cell changes during pregnancy in multiple sclerosis. The protocol was immunoSEQ multiplex PCR, while the TCRdb copy is restricted to in-frame clones and leaves out a portion. The sample carries about 110,000 clones, approximately 91% recorded once. Per germline, CDR1 SGHRS and CDR2 YFSETQ. V was cut by 0 bases and J by 4 bases, with 11 bases left in between. This CDR3 contains 15 residues. The specimen was peripheral blood, collected after pregnancy. The chain couples TRBV5-1 to TRBJ2-1, with D possibly being TRBD1 (6 bases). The clonotype comes from a female donor with multiple sclerosis, enrolled in a pregnancy study. The CDR3 DNA reads as TGCGCCAGCAGCTTGGAAGGGACAACATACAATGAGCAGTTCTTC. Amino acid sequence: CASSLEGTTYNEQFF.